This T cell receptor beta chain was sequenced for a study of spatial heterogeneity in lung cancer. For the study at large: The study observed each unique TCR and UMI combination more than ten times on average in raw reads. Whole-study results and caveats: There were more appearances of ubiquitous expanded tumor TCRs in blood at resection than at follow-up.

Time point noted: sample taken at primary tumor resection. Whole RNA came from tumor, nontumor lung or frozen PBMC and was sequenced without being sorted. The donors, more than 55 patients with untreated early-stage non-small cell lung cancer, provided the samples. On each TCR cDNA molecule, a unique molecular identifier was present. MiXCR, applied by TCRdb to the 5' RACE reads, yields one record per CDR3 protein. The sample lists about 7,800 distinct CDR3 sequences, 8.6% occurring once. There are many counts of this clonotype. The antigen is undetermined. The library was built for alpha chains, so this beta chain is an off-target read and its size means little. Germline CDR1 and CDR2: SQVTM and ANQGSEA. Trimming left V 3 bases short and J 10 bases short, with 9 bases between. This CDR3 comprises 10 residues.

The chain employs TRBV29-1 and TRBJ1-2; D unclear. Source: PBMCs, taken at surgery. This receptor was obtained from a male donor with early-stage non-small cell lung cancer. CDR3 nucleotide sequence: TGCAGCGTTGATAGGAGCGACTACACCTTC. Encoded protein: CSVDRSDYTF.